This TCR beta chain was captured by sequencing in a study of T cell changes during pregnancy in multiple sclerosis. CDR1 and CDR2 (germline): MNHEY, SMNVEV (reference sequence). CDR3 size: 15 residues. V was pared by 3 bases and J by 6 bases, with 11 bases of the junction left unmatched. Clones were sequenced by immunoSEQ multiplex PCR, and TCRdb holds only the in-frame ones, with some missing. The sample includes approximately 43,000 clones, almost 95% seen only once; the top ten take 7% to 8.5%. This clonotype was obtained from a female donor with multiple sclerosis, enrolled in a pregnancy study. The chain recombines TRBV27 with TRBJ2-7; 7 bases are shared with TRBD2. This specimen consisted of CD8+ T cells from peripheral blood mononuclear cells, obtained in the third trimester of pregnancy. The CDR3 DNA reads TGTGCCAGCAGTTTGGGAGGGTCGGGGTGGGGCGAGCAGTACTTC. Its protein is CASSLGGSGWGEQYF.